The table lists the clone carrying this T cell receptor (beta chain) with many counts. Its antigen is still unknown. Documented time point: patch test 3, about 24 weeks after DPC sensitization. The treatment is: therapeutic diphenylcyclopropenone sensitization with weekly scalp DPC. The germline V gene has CDR1 SQVTM and CDR2 ANQGSEA. Trimming took 4 bases from V and 5 from J, leaving 11 bases between them. The CDR3 is 12 residues long. Within the library, unique molecular identifiers were attached to each individual cDNA molecule. TCRdb re-called the RACE reads through MiXCR, storing one row per CDR3 protein. The sample includes tens of thousands of distinct CDR3 sequences, over 10% seen only once; the top ten take 5.7%. This record comes from a study of human T cells and chemical hapten exposure. The overall study: Alopecia areata, totalis or universalis affected patients, mainly female. Findings and limits, study-wide: Controls formed significantly fewer large CDR3 similarity clusters than expanded TCRs did.

The clonotype was recovered from a woman in her fifties or sixties with alopecia areata. Some clones in this sample may be carry-over from other donors' samples. The chain employs TRBV29-1 and TRBJ2-5; D is possibly TRBD2 (6 bases). Specimen: whole blood, collected in connection with sensitization to the hapten diphenylcyclopropenone (DPC). The CDR3 protein is CSVGAGQETQYF. Written as DNA, the CDR3 is TGCAGCGTTGGAGCGGGCCAGGAGACCCAGTACTTC.